This T cell receptor beta chain appears in the sequencing data of a study of shared clonotypes between healthy human individuals (dated by TCRdb to the early 2020s). Background for the entire study: The cohort comprised a couple of women and three men aged 18 to 49 years. To increase sequencing depth and limit assay-specific biases, different laboratories used diverse techniques to prepare libraries and sequence TCR repertoires. Per donor, three plates each were used for CD4 naive and CD4 memory, two for CD8 naive, and one for CD8 memory. Blood TCR repertoires of roughly 5 healthy adults were deeply sequenced to estimate repertoire size and the extent of clonotype sharing between individuals. Between about 0.9 and 8.9 billion PBMCs per donor were obtained by leukapheresis. What the research found in general, with its limitations: Sampling was limited to blood, and TCR repertoires in tissue likely differ from TCR repertoires in blood. Sharing across four donors was observed for around 5% of naive CD4, 3% to 4% of naive CD8, roughly 2.4% of memory CD4, and roughly 0.4% of memory CD8 clonotypes. Even with the large sequencing depth, rarefaction of the sorted-subset datasets indicated that sequencing was incomplete. Larger estimated clonotype richness was generally found for naive subsets than for memory subsets. The small number of donors limited the genetic and exposure-history diversity represented. Clonotypes shared by all four sorted-subset donors showed higher generation probabilities than non-shared clonotypes. Pairwise subsampling led to the expectation that sequencing depth would affect the degree of clonotype sharing among donors.

About this clone itself: Its recognized antigen is unknown. The input lacks base qualities; no much larger clone sits a single base away.

Using the deep immunoSEQ assay, TCR CDR3 regions were amplified from genomic DNA by multiplex PCR. Extracted genomic DNA from each cell subset was distributed evenly across all wells of several immunoSEQ 96-well plates, and each plate was treated as a replicate. For sorted subsets, each replicate PCR was loaded with roughly 190 ng genomic DNA, equivalent to 30,000 or so T cell genomes. The purified libraries were quantified using a Qubit 3.0 fluorometer, sized with a Bioanalyzer 2100, and then quantified again using the KAPA Library Quantification kit. Every immunoSEQ 96-well plate was sequenced on a dedicated single-read 150-cycle Illumina NextSeq 550 flow cell. Per the source publication's procedure: Because the immunoSEQ output included only junctional sequences and no quality scores, the filtering could not be the same as the filtering used for full-length reads. Sequences were annotated with PyIR, a Python wrapper for IgBLAST v1.9, and V/J genes and CDR3 were assigned using IMGT germline references. Any read was removed if the V/J assignment was weak (E-value above 1e-6), the CDR3 was missing, or the read contained stop codons, out-of-frame junctions, or ambiguous translated residues. V3J clonotypes were defined as sequences sharing the same inferred V gene, J gene, and CDR3 amino acid sequence. To compute the percentage overlap between repertoires, the number of shared unique clonotypes was divided by the size of the smaller repertoire. Repertoire richness was assessed with RTK rarefaction, the Chao1 estimator, and Recon v2.1 estimates of unobserved clonotypes. OLGA was used to compute generation probabilities for all TCRbeta clonotypes that the gDNA method yielded from a handful of donors. Sourced from immuneACCESS, this table was stored by TCRdb with only in-frame sequences that have V and J called. A share of the clones is absent; for the studies checked, an unresolved V gene accounts for under half, and the remainder has no known explanation. V, J and clone size were drawn from that table, and D and trimming were deduced from the DNA. This sample lists about 2 million clones; about 95% were detected once. The top ten clonotypes cover about 1.1% of the sample.

CD8 naive samples were obtained by positive selection for CCR7 among CD45RO-negative cells, yielding a CD45RA+CCR7+ population from which TemRA cells were excluded. Healthy HIV-negative adults with no recently reported acute infections or vaccinations were included as donors. Every donor was a Caucasian adult living in Nashville, Tennessee, USA. Blood was collected by leukapheresis, and PBMCs were isolated by Ficoll-Histopaque density gradient centrifugation and then cryopreserved in liquid nitrogen vapor phase. Analytical flow cytometry was used to check the purity and quantity of every magnetically sorted T cell population. Genomic DNA was isolated from each sorted fraction and quantified by UV absorbance on a Nanodrop 2000c. The CDR3 holds 14 amino acids from the cysteine to the phenylalanine. CDR3 DNA is the only sequence kept; it has 42 bases, read in frame from the first base. The germline V gene encodes CDR1 SGDLS and CDR2 YYNGEE. The trim is 5 bases for V and 4 bases for J, with a gap of 15 bases between the germline ends.

The sequence was collected from a man younger than 35 in good health. Sequences were obtained from naive CD8+ T cells sorted from blood. This specimen's cell subset or site label, interpreted: CD45RA+CCR7+. This receptor chain uses TRBV9 and TRBJ1-1; no D gene call is confident. The DNA sequence follows: TGTGCCAGCAGTCCGAGGCAGTTGGGCACTGAAGCTTTCTTT. Its product reads: CASSPRQLGTEAFF. Reference TRBV9 and TRBJ1-1 genes cover what lies past the CDR3, so the full variable domain is DSGVTQTPKHLITATGQRVTLRCSPRSGDLSVYWYQQSLDQGLQFLIQYYNGEERAKGNILERFSAQQFPDLHSELNLSSLELGDSALYFCASSPRQLGTEAFFGQGTRLTVV.